The clone carrying this TCR beta chain showed up many times. The antigen is not known. TCRdb reprocessed the 5' RACE reads via MiXCR and lists one record per CDR3 protein. This table holds roughly 470,000 distinct CDR3 sequences, about 13% found once. Trimming took off 3 bases at V and 5 bases at J, with 10 bases between the two ends. The CDR3 is 12 amino acids. The germline gives CDR1 SQVTM, CDR2 ANQGSEA. The data derive from a study of identical twins. Whole-study findings and limits: Out-of-frame beta sequences exhibited a weaker degree of excess twin sharing.

The data were also submitted as part of a second study, on yellow fever vaccine responses in identical twins.

This TCR was sampled from a woman between 18 and 29 years old in good health. The chain uses TRBV29-1 and TRBJ2-5; D unclear. The sample taken for sequencing was CD4+ T cells sorted from blood. This CDR3 is CSVDRPQETQYF. The CDR3 coding sequence is TGCAGCGTTGATCGGCCCCAGGAGACCCAGTACTTC.